The entry that follows covers one T cell receptor beta chain sequence. What this receptor recognizes is not known. No base quality values were provided; no much bigger clone lies one nucleotide off. This same CDR3 is encoded by further DNA sequences in the sample. The record originates from a study of shared clonotypes between healthy human individuals (dated by TCRdb to about 2020). With respect to the entire study: A couple of women and three men aged 18 to 49 years were included in the cohort. For each donor, CD4 naive and CD4 memory were each run on three plates, CD8 naive on two plates, and CD8 memory on one plate. The study deeply sequenced blood TCR repertoires of five healthy adults to estimate repertoire size and the extent of clonotype sharing between individuals. To increase sequencing depth and limit assay-specific biases, different laboratories used diverse techniques to prepare libraries and sequence TCR repertoires. Each donor's leukapheresis produced roughly between roughly 0.85 and 10 billion PBMCs.

Using the deep immunoSEQ assay, TCR CDR3 regions were amplified from genomic DNA by multiplex PCR. Genomic DNA extracted from each cell subset was distributed evenly over all wells of several immunoSEQ 96-well plates, and each plate served as one replicate. For sorted subsets, each replicate PCR was loaded with 200 ng genomic DNA, equivalent to 25,000 to 35,000 T cell genomes. The purified libraries were quantified using a Qubit 3.0 fluorometer, sized with a Bioanalyzer 2100, and then quantified again using the KAPA Library Quantification kit. Every immunoSEQ 96-well plate was sequenced on a dedicated single-read 150-cycle Illumina NextSeq 550 flow cell. From the authors' description of their analysis: Because only junctional sequences without quality scores were contained in the immunoSEQ output, filtering matching that applied to full-length reads could not be performed. Sequences were annotated with PyIR, a Python wrapper for IgBLAST v1.9, and V/J genes and CDR3 were assigned using IMGT germline references. Any read was removed if the V/J assignment was weak (E-value above 1e-6), the CDR3 was missing, or the read contained stop codons, out-of-frame junctions, or ambiguous translated residues. V3J clonotypes were defined as sequences sharing an identical inferred V gene, J gene, and CDR3 amino acid sequence. Percentage overlap between repertoires was calculated by dividing the number of shared unique clonotypes by the size of the smaller repertoire. Repertoire richness was assessed with RTK rarefaction, the Chao1 estimator, and Recon v2.1 estimates of unobserved clonotypes. Generation probabilities for all TCRbeta clonotypes obtained by the gDNA method from a handful of donors were computed using OLGA. TCRdb carries this immuneACCESS record with in-frame sequences only. Its versions omit some clonotypes, under half of them owing to an unresolved V gene in the studies checked, with the rest unexplained. The V and J calls and the clone size are those of that table, but D and trimming were determined from the DNA. The sample yields approximately 940,000 clones; approximately 80% were counted once. The top ten clonotypes cover about 1.5% of the sample.

Study-wide findings and limitations: Pairwise subsampling indicated that sequencing depth was expected to affect the degree of clonotype sharing among donors. Naive subsets generally had larger estimated clonotype richness than memory subsets did. Even with the large sequencing depth, rarefaction of the sorted-subset datasets indicated that sequencing was incomplete. Sampling was limited to blood, and TCR repertoires in tissue likely differ from TCR repertoires in blood. When a few donors were compared, the shared fraction of clonotypes was about 5.5% for naive CD4, around 3.5% for naive CD8, roughly 2.5% for memory CD4, and roughly 0.43% for memory CD8. Clonotypes shared by all four sorted-subset donors showed higher generation probabilities than non-shared clonotypes. The small number of donors limited the genetic and exposure-history diversity represented.

The donors were healthy, HIV-negative adults who had no recently reported acute infections or vaccinations. Every donor was a Caucasian adult residing in Nashville, Tennessee, USA. Magnetic negative selection was used to enrich CD4+ T cells, after which naive cells were positively selected on CD45RA and the negative fraction became the memory subset. Blood was collected by leukapheresis, and PBMCs were isolated by Ficoll-Histopaque density gradient centrifugation and then cryopreserved in liquid nitrogen vapor phase. Purity and quantity of every magnetically sorted T cell population were checked by analytical flow cytometry. Genomic DNA was isolated from each sorted fraction and quantified by UV absorbance on a Nanodrop 2000c. The sequence derives from a man between 18 and 29 years old in good health. Sequenced material: memory CD4+ T cells sorted from blood. The cell subset or site label corresponds to: CD45RA-negative fraction.

The CDR3 corresponds to CASSDLRGNTEAFF. The DNA is as follows: TGTGCCAGCAGTGACTTACGCGGGAACACTGAAGCTTTCTTT. The chain employs TRBV6-1 and TRBJ1-1, with an unclear D gene assignment. The CDR3, from cysteine to phenylalanine, totals 14 residues. The entry retains the CDR3 DNA only, 42 bases that are in frame from base 1. V is cut by 3 bases and J by 1 base, and the space between the germline ends is 9 bases. Reading the germline V gene gives CDR1 MNHNS and CDR2 SASEGT.